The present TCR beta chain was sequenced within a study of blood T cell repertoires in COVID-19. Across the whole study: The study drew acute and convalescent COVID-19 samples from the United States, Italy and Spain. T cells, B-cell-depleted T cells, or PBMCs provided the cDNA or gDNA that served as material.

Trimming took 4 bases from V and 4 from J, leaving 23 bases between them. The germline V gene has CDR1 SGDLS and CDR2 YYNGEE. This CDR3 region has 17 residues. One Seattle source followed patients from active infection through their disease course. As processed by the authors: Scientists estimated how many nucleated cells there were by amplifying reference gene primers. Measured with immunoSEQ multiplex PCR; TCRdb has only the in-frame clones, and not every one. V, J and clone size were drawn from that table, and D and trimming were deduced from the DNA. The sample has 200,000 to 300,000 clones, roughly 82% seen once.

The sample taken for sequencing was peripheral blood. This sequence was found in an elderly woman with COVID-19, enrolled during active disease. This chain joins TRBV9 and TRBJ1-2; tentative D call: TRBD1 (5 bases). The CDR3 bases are TGTGCCAGCAGCTTCTCCCGGGGCGGGACGGTATTCTATGGCTACACCTTC. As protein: CASSFSRGGTVFYGYTF. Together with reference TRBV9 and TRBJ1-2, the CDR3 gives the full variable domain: DSGVTQTPKHLITATGQRVTLRCSPRSGDLSVYWYQQSLDQGLQFLIQYYNGEERAKGNILERFSAQQFPDLHSELNLSSLELGDSALYFCASSFSRGGTVFYGYTFGSGTRLTVV.